Sequencing of this T cell receptor beta chain was carried out in a study of cytomegalovirus exposure and HLA in healthy donors. The study, taken as a whole, reports: The authors confirmed in vitro that three CMV-associated chains were specific for CMV antigens. Near-uniform donor sequencing depth was presumed by presence/absence analyses. TCR beta V- and J-gene trimming was later associated with a missense DCLRE1C variant.

Each donor was healthy, and each was a bone marrow donor. Amplification used 60 Vbeta primers and 13 Jbeta primers. Measured with immunoSEQ multiplex PCR; TCRdb has only the in-frame clones, and not every one. The sample includes about 160,000 clones, about two thirds of them seen just once. Points on this clone: Its specificity is unknown.

Per germline, CDR1 LNHDA and CDR2 SQIVND (reference sequence). This CDR3 spans 15 amino acids. Trimming left V 6 bases short and J 6 bases short, with 20 bases between. The rearrangement uses TRBV19 and TRBJ1-1; weak D call: TRBD1 (6 bases). The sequenced sample was PBMCs. This receptor was taken from a woman younger than 45 in good health and CMV-seronegative. CDR3 in DNA: TGTGCCAGTAGGAAGGGCTCGCAGGGGATCCCTGAAGCTTTCTTT. Its protein product is CASRKGSQGIPEAFF.